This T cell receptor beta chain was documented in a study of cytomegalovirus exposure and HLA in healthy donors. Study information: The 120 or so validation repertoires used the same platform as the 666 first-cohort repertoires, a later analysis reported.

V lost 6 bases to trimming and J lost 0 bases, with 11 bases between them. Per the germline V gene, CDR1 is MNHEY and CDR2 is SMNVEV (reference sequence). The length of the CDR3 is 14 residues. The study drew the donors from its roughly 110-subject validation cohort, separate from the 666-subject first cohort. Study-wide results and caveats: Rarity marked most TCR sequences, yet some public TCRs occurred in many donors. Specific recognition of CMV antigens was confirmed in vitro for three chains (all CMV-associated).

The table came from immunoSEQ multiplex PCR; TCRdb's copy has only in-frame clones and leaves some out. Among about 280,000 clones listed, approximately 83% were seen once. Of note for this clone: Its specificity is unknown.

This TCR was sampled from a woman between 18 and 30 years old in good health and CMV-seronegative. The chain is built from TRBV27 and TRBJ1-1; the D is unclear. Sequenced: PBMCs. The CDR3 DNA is TGTGCCAGCAGCCCGGTATTCATGAACACTGAAGCTTTCTTT. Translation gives CASSPVFMNTEAFF.